This T cell receptor beta chain derives from a study of blood T cell repertoires in COVID-19. Study as a whole: In each case, the material was cDNA or gDNA derived from T cells, B-cell-depleted T cells, or PBMCs.

Produced via immunoSEQ multiplex PCR; TCRdb's table is partial and in-frame only. Here the sample spans fewer than 85,000 clones, around 91% being singletons. Germline V lookup: CDR1 SGDLS, CDR2 YYNGEE. CDR3 size: 13 residues. The V gene lost 4 bases and the J gene lost 9 bases, with 15 bases spanning the gap. The rearrangement links TRBV9 to TRBJ2-3, with D possibly TRBD2 on 5 matching bases. The clonotype was recovered from a woman aged 50 to 65 in a cohort sampled during active COVID-19. Sequenced material: peripheral blood. CDR3 residues: CASSNSRASTQYF. As DNA, the CDR3 is TGTGCCAGCAGCAACTCGAGGGCCTCGACGCAGTATTTT.